This TCR beta chain was recorded in a study of monozygotic twins with inflammatory bowel disease. The unique tags termed UMIs, each holding a 6-nucleotide sample barcode, were added by means of template switching. Reprocessing the 5' RACE reads, TCRdb reports a single entry for every CDR3 protein and omits DNA. The sample table includes about 110,000 distinct CDR3 sequences. Germline loops: CDR1 SGHRS, CDR2 YFSETQ. This CDR3 has 14 residues. The TCR comes from a human donor with ulcerative colitis or Crohn's disease, or a healthy co-twin of an affected twin (not recorded which). The sequenced sample was blood. V gene TRBV5-1 combines with J gene TRBJ1-1. The CDR3 region is CASSDGRLNTEAFF.